The present TCR beta chain was sequenced within a study of cytomegalovirus exposure and HLA in healthy donors. General study points: Associated with cytomegalovirus, according to the listing, were 150 to 200 TCR beta chains. At a 0.05 false discovery rate, a later analysis found approximately 17,000 TCR beta sequences to be associated with HLA alleles.

60 Vbeta and 13 Jbeta primers were used in PCR. Original analysis: Unique TCR beta chains numbered roughly 83 million in a later analysis, with about 9.9 million shared. The data were produced by immunoSEQ multiplex PCR, yet TCRdb's version contains in-frame clones alone and is incomplete. V, J and clone size were drawn from that table, and D and trimming were deduced from the DNA. The sample lists approximately 190,000 clones; approximately 77% were seen once. Points on this clone: Antigen specificity is unknown.

The CDR3 runs 16 residues. The V gene's germline CDR1 is SEHNR and CDR2 FQNEAQ (reference sequence). The V gene lost 5 bases and the J gene lost 8 bases, with 24 bases spanning the gap. The sequenced sample consisted of PBMCs. The clonotype originates from a man between 35 and 55 years old in good health and CMV-seropositive. This sequence joins TRBV7-9 and TRBJ1-1, with D possibly TRBD1 on 5 matching bases. CDR3 DNA: TGTGCCAGCAGCCAAGATGGGGGGGGGTGGGGCTTGGAAGCTTTCTTT. Protein product: CASSQDGGGWGLEAFF. Using reference TRBV7-9 and TRBJ1-1 for the parts outside the CDR3, the full variable domain is DTGVSQNPRHKITKRGQNVTFRCDPISEHNRLYWYRQTLGQGPEFLTYFQNEAQLEKSRLLSDRFSAERPKGSFSTLEIQRTEQGDSAMYLCASSQDGGGWGLEAFFGQGTRLTVV.